What follows describes a single TCR beta chain. Its antigen is not known. This specimen belongs to a study of graft-versus-host responses after intestinal transplantation. Study-level information: Each of the recipients got a multivisceral, liver-intestinal, or isolated intestinal transplant. The whole recipient group had anti-thymocyte globulin induction followed by tacrolimus and steroids for around three years.

The V end was cut by 0 bases, the J end by 5 bases, with 5 bases between. This CDR3 comprises 12 residues. Per germline, CDR1 MNHEY and CDR2 SVGAGI. Profiled with immunoSEQ multiplex PCR; TCRdb holds only in-frame clones, not every one. The table lists under 85,000 clones, approximately 96% of them singletons. Study observations and caveats: Detected in recipient marrow were GvH clones, some of which were first observed in ileum or blood.

The rearrangement uses TRBV6-5 and TRBJ2-7; no clear D. The source material was unstimulated CD8+ T cells sorted from spleen or lymph node cells, sampled before intestinal transplant. The TCR was taken from a human donor who received an intestinal transplant. The CDR3 loop is CASSYSADEQYF. Written as DNA, the CDR3 is TGTGCCAGCAGTTACTCGGCCGACGAGCAGTACTTC.